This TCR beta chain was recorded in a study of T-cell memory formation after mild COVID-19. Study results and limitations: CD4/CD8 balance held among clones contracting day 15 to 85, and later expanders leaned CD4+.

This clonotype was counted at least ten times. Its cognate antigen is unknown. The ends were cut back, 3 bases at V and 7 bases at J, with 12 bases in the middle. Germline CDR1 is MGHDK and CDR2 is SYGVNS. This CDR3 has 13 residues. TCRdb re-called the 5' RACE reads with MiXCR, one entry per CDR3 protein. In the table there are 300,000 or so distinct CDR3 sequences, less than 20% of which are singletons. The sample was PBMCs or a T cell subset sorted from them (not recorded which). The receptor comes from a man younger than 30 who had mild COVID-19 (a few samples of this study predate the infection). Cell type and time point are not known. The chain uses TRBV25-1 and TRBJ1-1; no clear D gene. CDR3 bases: TGTGCCAGCAGTGATTATCCCGCAGGTGAAGCTTTCTTT. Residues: CASSDYPAGEAFF.